These T cell receptor beta chains were read from a single sample in a study of patients and donors after allogeneic stem cell transplantation. In TCRdb, the RT-PCR reads were re-called with MiXCR into one record per CDR3 protein. Of over 400,000 distinct CDR3 sequences in the sample, about a sixth were seen once. Sequences were obtained from blood, either unsorted or a sorted T cell fraction (not recorded which). The receptors shown here come from a human donor who was either an allogeneic HSCT recipient or a stem cell or donor lymphocyte infusion donor (not recorded which). It is not recorded whose cells these are; they may come from a transplant donor. CDR3s include the opening cysteine and the closing phenylalanine or tryptophan. A D gene is named only where the DNA matches it firmly. Size values are once, few and many counts, or a class for expanded clones, and some rows have none.

>TRBV12-3/TRBV12-4|many|-|TRBJ2-3
CASSLRPGTDTQYF
TGTGCCAGCAGTTTGAGGCCGGGCACAGATACGCAGTATTTT
>TRBV2|few|-|TRBJ2-5
CASIRGEETQYF
TGTGCCAGCATCCGGGGTGAAGAGACCCAGTACTTC
>TRBV19|-|-|TRBJ1-1
CASSMVGVEAFF
TGTGCCAGTAGTATGGTGGGGGTTGAAGCTTTCTTT
>TRBV19|-|-|TRBJ2-3
CASSMAKRDTQYF
TGTGCCAGTAGTATGGCAAAAAGAGATACGCAGTATTTT
>TRBV7-6|once|-|TRBJ2-4
CASSLDGGKNIQYF
TGTGCCAGCAGTCTAGACGGGGGCAAAAACATTCAGTACTTC
>TRBV24-1|-|-|TRBJ2-3
CATSKEGGTDTQYF
TGTGCCACCAGTAAAGAGGGCGGCACAGATACGCAGTATTTT
>TRBV3-1|many|-|TRBJ1-6
CASSQTGTSSSSPLHF
TGTGCCAGCAGCCAAACCGGGACTTCATCCAGTTCACCCCTCCACTTT
>TRBV2|few|-|TRBJ1-1
CASTSGGLNTEAFF
TGTGCCAGCACTTCGGGGGGTCTAAACACTGAAGCTTTCTTT
>TRBV4-1|few|-|TRBJ1-6
CASSQERGKGRVNSPLHF
TGCGCCAGCAGCCAAGAAAGGGGAAAGGGGAGGGTTAATTCACCCCTCCACTTT
>TRBV21-1|few|-|TRBJ2-1
CASSTWTGGCYNEQFF
TGTGCCAGCAGCACGTGGACAGGGGGCTGTTACAATGAGCAGTTCTTC
>TRBV7-9|-|TRBD1|TRBJ1-1
CASRTGANTEAFF
TGTGCCAGCCGGACAGGGGCCAACACTGAAGCTTTCTTT
>TRBV30|-|-|TRBJ2-7
CAWSDPYEQYF
TGTGCCTGGAGTGACCCCTACGAGCAGTACTTC
>TRBV12-3/TRBV12-4|many|TRBD2|TRBJ2-5
CASSLPGGVTETQYF
TGTGCCAGCAGTTTACCGGGAGGGGTTACGGAGACCCAGTACTTC
>TRBV27|-|-|TRBJ2-1
CASRVEGPTEQFF
TGTGCCAGCCGAGTAGAAGGGCCCACTGAGCAGTTCTTC
>TRBV6-2/TRBV6-3|-|TRBD2|TRBJ2-4
CASRDTSGGLGGKNIQYF
TGTGCCAGCAGAGATACTAGCGGGGGCCTTGGGGGCAAAAACATTCAGTACTTC
>TRBV12-3/TRBV12-4|-|-|TRBJ2-3
CASSLPRGTNTQYF
TGTGCCAGCAGTTTACCCCGAGGCACAAATACGCAGTATTTT
>TRBV12-3/TRBV12-4|many|TRBD1|TRBJ1-5
CASSSRKPTGYSNQPQHF
TGTGCCAGCAGTTCCCGAAAACCGACAGGGTATAGCAATCAGCCCCAGCATTTT
>TRBV6-6|few|TRBD1|TRBJ1-2
CASSTQGAGYTF
TGTGCCAGCAGTACCCAGGGGGCCGGCTACACCTTC
>TRBV11-2|few|-|TRBJ2-7
CASSLAHLYEQYF
TGTGCCAGCAGCTTAGCCCATCTCTACGAGCAGTACTTC
>TRBV20-1|-|-|TRBJ2-1
CSVDDRNVNEQFF
TGCAGTGTCGACGACAGGAACGTCAATGAGCAGTTCTTC
>TRBV2|-|-|TRBJ2-1
CARPGARGDEQFF
TGTGCCAGGCCTGGGGCTAGAGGAGATGAGCAGTTCTTC
>TRBV5-6|-|TRBD2|TRBJ2-7
CASRTSGRAYEQYF
TGTGCCAGCAGGACTAGCGGGAGAGCCTACGAGCAGTACTTC
>TRBV4-1|-|-|TRBJ2-7
CASSQSSGTSSYEQYF
TGCGCCAGCAGCCAATCCTCTGGGACGTCCTCCTACGAGCAGTACTTC
>TRBV4-2|-|-|TRBJ1-6
CASSQKRSNSPLHF
TGTGCCAGCAGCCAAAAGAGATCTAATTCACCCCTCCACTTT
>TRBV2|many|TRBD1|TRBJ1-1
CASSEYWVQGDTEAFF
TGTGCCAGCAGTGAATATTGGGTCCAGGGGGACACTGAAGCTTTCTTT
>TRBV5-1|many|TRBD1|TRBJ2-3
CASSPGQSGHKGDTQYF
TGCGCCAGCAGCCCGGGACAGAGTGGGCACAAGGGAGATACGCAGTATTTT
>TRBV20-1|-|-|TRBJ2-1
CSPKWIEREQFF
TGCAGTCCTAAATGGATCGAGCGGGAGCAGTTCTTC
>TRBV6-1|-|-|TRBJ1-1
CASSEARDTMNTEAFF
TGTGCCAGCAGTGAAGCGAGGGACACAATGAACACTGAAGCTTTCTTT
>TRBV7-9|-|TRBD1|TRBJ1-5
CATASDRDREPQHF
TGTGCCACAGCCTCGGACAGGGACAGGGAGCCCCAGCATTTT
>TRBV6-1|-|TRBD1|TRBJ2-2
CASSIRTGGYGELFF
TGTGCCAGCAGTATCCGGACAGGGGGTTACGGGGAGCTGTTTTTT
>TRBV6-1|few|-|TRBJ1-6
CASSRGPEASPLHF
TGTGCCAGCAGCCGGGGGCCTGAGGCTTCACCCCTCCACTTT
>TRBV7-9|few|TRBD2|TRBJ2-1
CASSLTSGDNEQFF
TGTGCCAGCAGCCTGACTAGCGGGGACAATGAGCAGTTCTTC
>TRBV11-3|-|-|TRBJ2-3
CASSLSRSRTDTQYF
TGTGCCAGCAGCTTGAGTCGGTCCCGCACAGATACGCAGTATTTT
>TRBV5-1|-|-|TRBJ1-1
CASSPSGLNTEAFF
TGCGCCAGCAGCCCGAGCGGCCTGAACACTGAAGCTTTCTTT
>TRBV4-1|few|-|TRBJ2-4
CASSQDRNRQAKNIQYF
TGCGCCAGCAGCCAAGATCGGAACAGACAAGCCAAAAACATTCAGTACTTC
>TRBV5-6|-|TRBD1|TRBJ1-6
CASSLRATGIRSPLHF
TGTGCCAGCAGCCTTCGGGCGACAGGGATCCGATCACCCCTCCACTTT
>TRBV11-3|-|-|TRBJ2-7
CASSLPPHYEQYF
TGTGCCAGCAGCTTACCTCCACACTACGAGCAGTACTTC
>TRBV7-2|-|-|TRBJ2-7
CASSLARGGAKALEQYF
TGTGCCAGCAGCTTAGCTCGAGGGGGGGCGAAGGCTCTCGAGCAGTACTTC
>TRBV4-2|-|TRBD2|TRBJ2-5
CASSPLTSGRLQETQYF
TGTGCCAGCAGCCCCCTGACTAGCGGGAGGCTACAAGAGACCCAGTACTTC
>TRBV6-1|-|-|TRBJ1-2
CASRDGRGYGYTF
TGTGCCAGCAGAGACGGACGGGGGTATGGCTACACCTTC